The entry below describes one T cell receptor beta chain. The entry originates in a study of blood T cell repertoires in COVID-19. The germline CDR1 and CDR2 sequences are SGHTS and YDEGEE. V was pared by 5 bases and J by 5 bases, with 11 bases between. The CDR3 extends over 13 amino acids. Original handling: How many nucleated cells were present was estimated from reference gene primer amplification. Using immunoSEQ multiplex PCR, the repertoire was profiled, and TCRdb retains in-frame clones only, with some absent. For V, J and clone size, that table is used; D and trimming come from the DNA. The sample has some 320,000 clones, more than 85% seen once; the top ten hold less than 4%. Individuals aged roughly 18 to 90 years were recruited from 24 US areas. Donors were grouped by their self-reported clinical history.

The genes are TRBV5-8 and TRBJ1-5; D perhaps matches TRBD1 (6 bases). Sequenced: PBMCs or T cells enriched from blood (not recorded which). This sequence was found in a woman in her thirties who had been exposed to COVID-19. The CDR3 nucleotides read TGTGCCAGCAGGAAGGGGGTTTATCAGCCCCAGCATTTT. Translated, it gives CASRKGVYQPQHF.